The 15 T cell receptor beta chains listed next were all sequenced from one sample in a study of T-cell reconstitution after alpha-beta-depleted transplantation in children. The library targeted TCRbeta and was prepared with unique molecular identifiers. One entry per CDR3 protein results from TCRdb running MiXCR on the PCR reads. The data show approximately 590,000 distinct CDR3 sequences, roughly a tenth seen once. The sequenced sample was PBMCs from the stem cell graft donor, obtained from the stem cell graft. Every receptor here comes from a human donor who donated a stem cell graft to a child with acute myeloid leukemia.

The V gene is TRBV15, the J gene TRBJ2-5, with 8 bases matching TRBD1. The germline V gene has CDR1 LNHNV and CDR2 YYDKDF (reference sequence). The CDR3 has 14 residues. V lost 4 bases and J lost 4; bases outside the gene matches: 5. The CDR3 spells CATSTRTGTETQYF. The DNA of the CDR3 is TGTGCCACCAGCACACGGACAGGGACAGAGACCCAGTACTTC.

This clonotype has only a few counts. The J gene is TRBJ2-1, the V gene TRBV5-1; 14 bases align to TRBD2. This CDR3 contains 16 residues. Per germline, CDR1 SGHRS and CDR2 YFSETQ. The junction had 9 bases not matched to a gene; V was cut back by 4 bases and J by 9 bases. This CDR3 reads CASSLQTSGRAGEQFF. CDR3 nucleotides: TGCGCCAGCAGCCTGCAGACTAGCGGGAGGGCCGGTGAGCAGTTCTTC.

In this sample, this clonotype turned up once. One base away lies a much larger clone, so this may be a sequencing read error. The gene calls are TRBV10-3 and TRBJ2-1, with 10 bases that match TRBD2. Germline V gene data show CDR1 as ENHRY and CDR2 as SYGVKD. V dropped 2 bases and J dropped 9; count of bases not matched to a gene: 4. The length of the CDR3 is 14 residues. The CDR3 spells CAISEASGSGEQFF. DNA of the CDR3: TGTGCCATCAGTGAGGCTAGCGGGAGCGGTGAGCAGTTCTTC.

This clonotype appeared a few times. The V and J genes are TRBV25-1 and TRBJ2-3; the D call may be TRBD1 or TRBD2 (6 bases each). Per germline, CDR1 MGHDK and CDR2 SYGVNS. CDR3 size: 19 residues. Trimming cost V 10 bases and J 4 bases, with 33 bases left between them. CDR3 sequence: CATTTRGTRFESVPDTQYF. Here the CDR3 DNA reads TGTGCCACTACGACCCGGGGGACACGTTTCGAATCCGTGCCAGATACGCAGTATTTT.

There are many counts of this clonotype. CDR3 DNA sequence: TGTGCCAGCAGCCAAGATTGGCAGGGATCGGCTAGCGGGAGAGTAGATACGCAGTATTTT. Protein sequence: CASSQDWQGSASGRVDTQYF. The chain joins TRBV4-2 to TRBJ2-3, with TRBD2 identical over 10 bases. Germline CDR1 is LGHNA and CDR2 is YNFKEQ. J lost 5 bases, V lost 0 bases, and 17 bases had no gene match. There are 20 residues in the CDR3.

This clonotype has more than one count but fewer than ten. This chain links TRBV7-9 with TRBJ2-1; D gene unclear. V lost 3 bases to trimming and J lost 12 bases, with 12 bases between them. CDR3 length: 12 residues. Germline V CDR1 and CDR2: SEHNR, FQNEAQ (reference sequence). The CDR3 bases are TGTGCCAGCAGCTTGGTGGCGCAGTTGCAGTTCTTC. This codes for CASSLVAQLQFF.

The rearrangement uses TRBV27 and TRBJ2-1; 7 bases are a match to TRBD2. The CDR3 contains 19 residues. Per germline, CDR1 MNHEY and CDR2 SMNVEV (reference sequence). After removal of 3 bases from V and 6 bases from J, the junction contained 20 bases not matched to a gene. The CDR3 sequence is CASSLRLWSGTKLSNEQFF. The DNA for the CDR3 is TGTGCCAGCAGTTTGAGGTTGTGGTCGGGGACTAAGTTGAGCAATGAGCAGTTCTTC.

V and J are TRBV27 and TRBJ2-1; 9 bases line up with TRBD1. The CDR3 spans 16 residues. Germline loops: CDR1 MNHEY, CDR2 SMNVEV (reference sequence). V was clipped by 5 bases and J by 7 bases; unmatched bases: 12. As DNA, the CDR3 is TGTGCCAGCAGTCCGTTGAGACAGGGGGGGAGTAATGAGCAGTTCTTC. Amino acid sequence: CASSPLRQGGSNEQFF.

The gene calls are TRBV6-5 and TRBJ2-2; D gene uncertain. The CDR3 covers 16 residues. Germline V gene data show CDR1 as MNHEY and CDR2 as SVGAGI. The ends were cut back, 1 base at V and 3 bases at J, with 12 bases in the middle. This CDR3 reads CASSYLGLEHTGELFF. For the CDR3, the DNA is TGTGCCAGCAGTTACTTAGGGCTTGAACACACCGGGGAGCTGTTTTTT.

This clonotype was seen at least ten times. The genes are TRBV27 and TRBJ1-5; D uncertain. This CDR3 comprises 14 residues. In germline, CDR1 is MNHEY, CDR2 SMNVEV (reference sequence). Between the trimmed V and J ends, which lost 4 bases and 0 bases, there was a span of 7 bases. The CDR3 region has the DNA TGTGCCAGCAGTTCAGGCAGTAGCAATCAGCCCCAGCATTTT. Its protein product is CASSSGSSNQPQHF.

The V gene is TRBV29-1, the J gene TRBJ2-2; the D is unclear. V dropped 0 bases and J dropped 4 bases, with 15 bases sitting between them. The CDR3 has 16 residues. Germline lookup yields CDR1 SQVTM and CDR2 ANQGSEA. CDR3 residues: CSVEEVGSAGTGELFF. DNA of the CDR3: TGCAGCGTTGAAGAGGTCGGGTCTGCCGGCACCGGGGAGCTGTTTTTT.

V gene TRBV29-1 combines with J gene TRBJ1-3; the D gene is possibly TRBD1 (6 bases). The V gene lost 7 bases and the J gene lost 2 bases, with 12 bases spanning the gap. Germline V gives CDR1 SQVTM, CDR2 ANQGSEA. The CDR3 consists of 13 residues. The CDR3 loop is CSASGTTGNTIYF. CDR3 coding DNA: TGCAGCGCCTCCGGGACAACTGGAAACACCATATATTTT.

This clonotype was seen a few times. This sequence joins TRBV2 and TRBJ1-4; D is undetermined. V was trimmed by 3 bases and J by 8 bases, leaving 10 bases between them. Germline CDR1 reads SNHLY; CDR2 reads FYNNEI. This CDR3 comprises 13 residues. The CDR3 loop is CASSDPQNEKLFF. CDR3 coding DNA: TGTGCCAGCAGTGACCCCCAAAACGAAAAACTGTTTTTT.

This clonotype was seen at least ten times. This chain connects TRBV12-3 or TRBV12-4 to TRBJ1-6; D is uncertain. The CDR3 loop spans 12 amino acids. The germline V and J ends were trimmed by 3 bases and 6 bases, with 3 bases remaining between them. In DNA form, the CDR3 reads TGTGCCAGCAGTTTCCCTAATTCACCCCTCCACTTT. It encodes CASSFPNSPLHF.

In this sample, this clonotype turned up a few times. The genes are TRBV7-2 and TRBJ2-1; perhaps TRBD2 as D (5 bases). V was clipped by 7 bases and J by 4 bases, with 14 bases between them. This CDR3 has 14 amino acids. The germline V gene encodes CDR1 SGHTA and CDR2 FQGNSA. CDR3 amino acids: CASIKGRGYNEQFF. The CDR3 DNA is TGTGCCAGCATCAAGGGCCGCGGGTACAATGAGCAGTTCTTC.